Shown below are 18 T cell receptor beta chains from a single sample sequenced in a study of T cells in Graves' hyperthyroidism and ophthalmopathy. TCR beta CDR3 regions were amplified from RNA. During a first-round RT-PCR of the TCR CDR3, the HTBI primer set was used. TCRdb reprocessed the multiplex PCR reads with MiXCR, giving one entry per CDR3 protein. The data hold 400,000 to 600,000 distinct CDR3 sequences, with more than 15% observed a single time. Material for sequencing was blood. The receptors stem from a woman younger than 45 with Graves' ophthalmopathy.

In its sample, this clonotype was seen many times. The chain is built from TRBV29-1 and TRBJ2-1; D might be TRBD1 (5 bases). This CDR3 contains 11 residues. Germline lookup yields CDR1 SQVTM and CDR2 ANQGSEA. V lost 1 base, J lost 10 bases, and 8 bases lay in between. The CDR3 loop is CSVEGPGEQFF. CDR3 DNA: TGCAGCGTTGAAGGCCCAGGGGAGCAGTTCTTC.

The V call is TRBV30, the J call TRBJ1-6, with D uncertain. The V gene's germline CDR1 is GTSNPN and CDR2 SVGIG (reference sequence). CDR3 length: 17 amino acids. Between the trimmed V and J ends, which lost 0 bases and 0 bases, there was a span of 12 bases. CDR3 loop: CAWSVYSWSSYNSPLHF. The CDR3 DNA sequence: TGTGCCTGGAGTGTGTACAGTTGGAGCTCCTATAATTCACCCCTCCACTTT.

There are many counts of this clonotype. The chain recombines TRBV28 with TRBJ2-4; a possible D gene is TRBD2 (6 bases). The CDR3 is 17 amino acids. The V gene lost 5 bases and the J gene lost 6 bases, with 23 bases spanning the gap. The V gene's germline CDR1 is MDHEN and CDR2 SYDVKM. As DNA, the CDR3 is TGTGCCAGCAGTCCCCCGGACTACCTGATCCCTAGAAACATTCAGTACTTC. Translation: CASSPPDYLIPRNIQYF.

This clonotype was seen at least ten times. The chain joins TRBV20-1 to TRBJ2-3; either TRBD1 or TRBD2 may supply D (6 bases each). With 6 bases removed from V and 5 bases from J, the gap between germline ends came to 12 bases. CDR3 size: 12 residues. Germline CDR1 and CDR2: DFQATT and SNEGSKA (reference sequence). CDR3 region: CSAARGEDTQYF. The CDR3 DNA reads as TGCAGTGCCGCTAGGGGGGAAGATACGCAGTATTTT.

This clonotype was found a few times. The chain combines TRBV6-1 with TRBJ2-1; D gene uncertain. The germline V and J ends were trimmed by 4 bases and 5 bases, with 3 bases remaining between them. This CDR3 region has 11 residues. Germline CDR1 reads MNHNS; CDR2 reads SASEGT. DNA of the CDR3: TGTGCCAGCAGTGCGCACAATGAGCAGTTCTTC. Its translation is CASSAHNEQFF.

The J gene is TRBJ1-1, the V gene TRBV7-9; D might be TRBD1 (5 bases). The CDR3 runs 13 residues. V was pared by 4 bases and J by 6 bases, with 12 bases between. Germline V CDR1 and CDR2: SEHNR, FQNEAQ (reference sequence). In DNA, the CDR3 is TGTGCCAGCAGCTATGCCCAGGGCGCTGAAGCTTTCTTT. Translation gives CASSYAQGAEAFF.

This clonotype was found many times. V is TRBV30 and J is TRBJ2-1; TRBD1 matches at 7 bases. The CDR3 is 15 residues long. V gave up 0 bases and J gave up 7 bases; unmatched junction bases: 9. CDR1 GTSNPN and CDR2 SVGIG come from the germline V gene (reference sequence). The CDR3 protein is CAWSVGPRGLNEQFF. DNA of the CDR3: TGTGCCTGGAGTGTCGGCCCCAGGGGGTTAAATGAGCAGTTCTTC.

This clonotype was counted ten times or more. The chain employs TRBV7-2 and TRBJ1-1; the D is unclear. Germline CDR1 reads SGHTA; CDR2 reads FQGNSA. This CDR3 has 13 residues. Trimming removed 6 bases from V and 5 bases from J, with 13 bases in between. This CDR3 is CASRTSGGTEAFF. The CDR3 DNA follows: TGTGCCAGCAGGACCTCTGGAGGGACTGAAGCTTTCTTT.

This clonotype was counted at least ten times. The V and J genes are TRBV30 and TRBJ2-1; D uncertain. The germline gives CDR1 GTSNPN, CDR2 SVGIG (reference sequence). V lost 0 bases and J lost 3, with 12 bases in between. The CDR3 contains 15 residues. CDR3 bases: TGTGCCTGGAGTGTACTCGGACGATACTACAATGAGCAGTTCTTC. It encodes CAWSVLGRYYNEQFF. The entire variable domain, with the rest obtained from reference TRBV30 and TRBJ2-1, is as follows: SQTIHQWPATLVQPVGSPLSLECTVEGTSNPNLYWYRQAAGRGLQLLFYSVGIGQISSEVPQNLSASRPQDRQFILSSKKLLLSDSGFYLCAWSVLGRYYNEQFFGPGTRLTVL.

The chain links TRBV6-1 to TRBJ1-4; 7 positions match TRBD1. Trimming at V came to 7 bases and at J to 7 bases, leaving 9 bases not matched to a gene. The CDR3 runs 14 residues. Germline lookup yields CDR1 MNHNS and CDR2 SASEGT. The CDR3 region has the DNA TGTGCCAGCAAGAGGGACAGAGGAATTGAAAAACTGTTTTTT. Translated: CASKRDRGIEKLFF.

The rearrangement uses TRBV5-1 and TRBJ2-6, with 10 bases lining up with TRBD1. Germline CDR1 and CDR2: SGHRS and YFSETQ. Trimming at V came to 7 bases and at J to 1 base, leaving 5 bases not matched to a gene. The CDR3 is 16 amino acids. The CDR3 sequence: CASAGQGLSGANVLTF. CDR3 bases: TGCGCCAGCGCGGGACAGGGGCTATCTGGGGCCAACGTCCTGACTTTC.

This chain connects TRBV7-9 to TRBJ2-5; 12 positions match TRBD2. The germline V gene encodes CDR1 SEHNR and CDR2 FQNEAQ (reference sequence). V lost 5 bases to trimming and J lost 5 bases; unmatched junction nucleotides: 12. The CDR3 contains 17 residues. CDR3: CASSLFTSGRRSETQYF. DNA of the CDR3: TGTGCCAGCAGCCTTTTCACTAGCGGGAGGCGCTCGGAGACCCAGTACTTC.

This clonotype has just a few counts. CDR3 loop: CASSWGTSRGEQFF. The CDR3 coding sequence is TGTGCCAGCAGTTGGGGGACAAGCCGGGGTGAGCAGTTCTTC. The gene calls are TRBV12-3 or TRBV12-4 and TRBJ2-1, with D tentatively TRBD1 (6 bases). The length of the CDR3 is 14 residues. V lost 4 bases, J lost 9 bases, and 16 bases lay in between.

As to this clonotype: A much larger clone lies a single base off, so this may be a read error. Lacking the conserved final phenylalanine or tryptophan, this CDR3 likely reflects a read error. V is TRBV12-3 or TRBV12-4 and J is TRBJ1-1, with unresolved D. Trimming shortened V by 4 bases and J by 2 bases, and 8 bases separated the two germline ends. This CDR3 has 13 residues. The CDR3: CASSYRLNTEAFL. CDR3 DNA: TGTGCCAGCAGTTATCGCCTTAACACTGAAGCTTTCCTT.

The J gene is TRBJ2-2, the V gene TRBV6-5; either TRBD1 or TRBD2 may fit D (5 bases each). The CDR3 is made up of 15 amino acids. Trimming shortened V by 2 bases and J by 1 base, and 8 bases separated the two germline ends. The V gene's germline CDR1 is MNHEY and CDR2 SVGAGI. The CDR3 coding sequence is TGTGCCAGCAGTTACGAGGGGTGGAACACCGGGGAGCTGTTTTTT. This sequence encodes CASSYEGWNTGELFF.

This clonotype was seen many times. CDR3 in amino acids: CSARERWGQGAFKQYF. The CDR3 region has the DNA TGCAGTGCTAGAGAGAGATGGGGACAGGGGGCCTTCAAGCAGTACTTC. The V and J genes are TRBV20-1 and TRBJ2-7; 12 nucleotides align to TRBD1. Germline V CDR1 and CDR2: DFQATT, SNEGSKA (reference sequence). This CDR3 comprises 16 residues. Germline trimming cut 0 bases from V and 8 bases from J; bases unmatched to any gene: 11.

The rearrangement joins TRBV19 to TRBJ2-7; D is unclear. Germline V gene sequence: CDR1 LNHDA, CDR2 SQIVND (reference sequence). The ends were cut back, 1 base at V and 1 base at J, with 8 bases in the middle. The CDR3 is 14 amino acids. This CDR3 reads CASSIGSLSYEQYF. As DNA, the CDR3 is TGTGCCAGTAGTATAGGAAGTCTTTCCTACGAGCAGTACTTC. Full variable domain (outside the CDR3, taken from reference TRBV19 and TRBJ2-7): DGGITQSPKYLFRKEGQNVTLSCEQNLNHDAMYWYRQDPGQGLRLIYYSQIVNDFQKGDIAEGYSVSREKKESFPLTVTSAQKNPTAFYLCASSIGSLSYEQYFGPGTRLTVT.

This clonotype was counted ten times or more. This rearrangement joins TRBV11-2 to TRBJ2-5; D is tentatively TRBD1 or TRBD2 (5 bases each). Per the germline V gene, CDR1 is SGHAT and CDR2 is FQNNGV. CDR3 length: 14 amino acids. V was pared by 3 bases and J by 4 bases, with 12 bases between. CDR3 loop: CASSFQGGRETQYF. The CDR3 nucleotides read TGTGCCAGCAGCTTCCAGGGCGGGCGAGAGACCCAGTACTTC.